Following are 31 T cell receptor beta chains from one sample sequenced in a study of T cell changes during pregnancy in multiple sclerosis. TCRdb's table, derived via immunoSEQ multiplex PCR, lists solely in-frame clones and lacks some. Among 35,000 to 50,000 clones listed, roughly 90% were seen once. Specimen: peripheral blood, collected in the second trimester of pregnancy. All receptors come from a female donor in good health, enrolled as a control in a pregnancy study.

V and J are TRBV30 and TRBJ1-3; unclear D gene. Trimming cost V 3 bases and J 4 bases, with 4 bases left between them. This CDR3 comprises 11 residues. Per the germline V gene, CDR1 is GTSNPN and CDR2 is SVGIG (reference sequence). The CDR3 spells CAWRRGNTIYF. The CDR3 nucleotides read TGTGCCTGGAGGCGGGGAAACACCATATATTTT.

In its sample, this clone was seen a few times. The rearrangement links TRBV18 to TRBJ1-6, with 10 bases lining up with TRBD1. V dropped 6 bases and J dropped 6; count of bases not matched to a gene: 5. The germline V gene encodes CDR1 KGHSH and CDR2 LQKENI. This CDR3 region has 15 residues. CDR3 amino acids: CASSQTGGLNSPLHF. CDR3 nucleotide sequence: TGTGCCAGCTCGCAGACAGGGGGCCTTAATTCACCCCTCCACTTT.

The chain combines TRBV19 with TRBJ1-2; TRBD1 is a possible D gene (6 bases). The V gene's germline CDR1 is LNHDA and CDR2 SQIVND (reference sequence). The CDR3 is made up of 13 amino acids. V lost 5 bases and J 8 bases, leaving 15 bases between the germline ends. CDR3 coding DNA: TGTGCCAGTAGTGCCCGGGGGGGGCTCGGCTACACCTTC. Protein product: CASSARGGLGYTF.

This clone came up a few times. The gene calls are TRBV30 and TRBJ1-1; 7 nucleotides line up with TRBD1. Germline V gene sequence: CDR1 GTSNPN, CDR2 SVGIG (reference sequence). J gave up 4 bases and V 3 bases, and 11 bases lay outside the gene matches. The CDR3 spans 15 residues. The CDR3 DNA sequence: TGTGCCTGGAGGCCGGTACAGGGGCTTCGCACTGAAGCTTTCTTT. Translating it yields CAWRPVQGLRTEAFF.

This chain uses TRBV7-9 with TRBJ1-5, with 7 bases that match TRBD1. The tail of the sequence fits TRBJ2-3 better, so the J call may be wrong. The germline CDR1 and CDR2 sequences are SEHNR and FQNEAQ (reference sequence). This CDR3 has 12 residues. The CDR3, as DNA: TGTGCCAGCAGCTTTGAGGGACAGCCCCAGTATTTT. The encoded protein is CASSFEGQPQYF.

J is TRBJ2-7 and V is TRBV7-8, with D possibly matching TRBD1 (6 bases). The germline gives CDR1 SGHVS, CDR2 FQNEAQ. V gave up 4 bases and J gave up 4 bases, with 11 bases separating them. The CDR3 consists of 13 residues. The CDR3 loop reads CASSWDTLYEQYF. CDR3 coding DNA: TGTGCCAGCAGCTGGGACACTCTTTACGAGCAGTACTTC.

This chain connects TRBV18 to TRBJ2-3; 7 bases are a match to TRBD2. The CDR3 sequence is 15 residues long. Germline V CDR1 and CDR2: KGHSH, LQKENI. V lost 6 bases, J lost 0 bases, and 6 bases stayed unmatched. CDR3 nucleotide sequence: TGTGCCAGCTCGCCTAGCGGCTCTAGCACAGATACGCAGTATTTT. Protein sequence: CASSPSGSSTDTQYF.

This sequence joins TRBV27 and TRBJ2-3; D possibly corresponds to TRBD2 (5 bases). Germline V gene sequence: CDR1 MNHEY, CDR2 SMNVEV (reference sequence). The CDR3 contains 14 residues. Trimming pared 3 bases from V and 2 bases from J, leaving 9 bases between. The CDR3 sequence: CASSFLATTDTQYF. CDR3 coding DNA: TGTGCCAGCAGTTTCCTAGCAACCACAGATACGCAGTATTTT.

This clone has a handful of counts. This chain connects TRBV18 to TRBJ2-5; tentative D call: TRBD1 (6 bases). In germline, CDR1 is KGHSH, CDR2 LQKENI. V dropped 5 bases and J dropped 5 bases, with 18 bases sitting between them. The CDR3 extends over 15 amino acids. The CDR3: CASSANRAQSETQYF. CDR3 sequence (DNA): TGTGCCAGCTCAGCAAACAGGGCTCAGAGCGAGACCCAGTACTTC.

V is TRBV30 and J is TRBJ1-3; unclear D gene. This CDR3 comprises 16 residues. Germline V gene lookup returns CDR1 GTSNPN and CDR2 SVGIG (reference sequence). Trimming left V 6 bases short and J 0 bases short, with 18 bases between. The CDR3 DNA sequence: TGTGCCTGTCGGACTCAGGCTCGCCTCTCTGGAAACACCATATATTTT. Protein sequence: CACRTQARLSGNTIYF. Combining the CDR3 with reference TRBV30 and TRBJ1-3 gives the whole variable domain SQTIHQWPATLVQPVGSPLSLECTVEGTSNPNLYWYRQAAGRGLQLLFYSVGIGQISSEVPQNLSASRPQDRQFILSSKKLLLSDSGFYLCACRTQARLSGNTIYFGEGSWLTVV.

The rearrangement links TRBV7-2 to TRBJ2-7, with 9 nucleotides matching TRBD1. Germline V CDR1 and CDR2: SGHTA, FQGNSA. The CDR3 has 15 amino acids. Trimming cost V 0 bases and J 6 bases; bases outside gene matches: 6. The CDR3, as DNA: TGTGCCAGCAGCTTAGCACCGACAGGGGGAGGCGAGCAGTACTTC. Its protein is CASSLAPTGGGEQYF.

V gene TRBV5-4 combines with J gene TRBJ1-2; no definite D call. The ends were cut back, 5 bases at V and 2 bases at J, with 16 bases in the middle. Looked up from germline, CDR1 is SGHNT and CDR2 is YYREEE (reference sequence). The CDR3 loop spans 15 amino acids. The CDR3 is CASSLEGRINYGYTF. CDR3 bases: TGTGCCAGCAGTCTGGAGGGCCGTATCAACTATGGCTACACCTTC.

The chain recombines TRBV18 with TRBJ2-5, with 8 bases fitting TRBD2. This CDR3 has 14 residues. Germline trimming cut 6 bases from V and 1 base from J; bases unmatched to any gene: 4. Germline CDR1 KGHSH, CDR2 LQKENI. CDR3 protein: CASSSGSIQETQYF. As DNA, the CDR3 is TGTGCCAGCTCCAGCGGGAGCATCCAAGAGACCCAGTACTTC.

V usage is TRBV27 and J usage is TRBJ1-4; tentative D call: TRBD1 (5 bases). The CDR3 spans 14 residues. Germline V gene data show CDR1 as MNHEY and CDR2 as SMNVEV (reference sequence). V dropped 6 bases and J dropped 4 bases, with 12 bases sitting between them. The CDR3 region has the DNA TGTGCCAGCAGCCGGGGCGGGATTAATGAAAAACTGTTTTTT. Translated: CASSRGGINEKLFF.

This chain joins TRBV7-2 and TRBJ1-2, with D perhaps TRBD1 (6 bases). Trimming left V 5 bases short and J 8 bases short, with 12 bases between. Germline V gives CDR1 SGHTA, CDR2 FQGNSA. The CDR3 is 12 amino acids. The CDR3 nucleotides are TGTGCCAGCAGCGTTAACAGGGTCGGCTACACCTTC. This codes for CASSVNRVGYTF.

J is TRBJ2-7 and V is TRBV4-1; TRBD2 matches at 11 bases. Germline CDR1 reads MGHRA; CDR2 reads YSYEKL. The trim removed 4 bases at V and 3 bases at J, leaving 5 bases unmatched. There are 15 residues in the CDR3. The CDR3 reads CASSLAGTSGYEQYF. The CDR3 DNA reads as TGCGCCAGCAGCCTTGCCGGGACTAGCGGCTACGAGCAGTACTTC.

The V and J genes are TRBV7-9 and TRBJ2-2; weak D call: TRBD2 (5 bases). CDR1 and CDR2 from the germline V gene are SEHNR and FQNEAQ (reference sequence). Between the trimmed V and J ends, which lost 2 bases and 6 bases, there was a span of 10 bases. The CDR3 has 14 residues. The CDR3 sequence: CASSLSTSAGELFF. The CDR3 coding sequence is TGTGCCAGCAGCTTATCTACTAGTGCCGGGGAGCTGTTTTTT.

In its sample, this clone was seen once. The V gene is TRBV11-2, the J gene TRBJ2-7; 7 bases line up with TRBD2. V shed 1 base, J shed 2 bases, and the junction held 5 bases outside the gene matches. The CDR3 covers 15 residues. CDR1 is SGHAT, CDR2 FQNNGV, per germline. The CDR3 bases are TGTGCCAGCAGCTTAGGGTGGGGGGGAACCTACGAGCAGTACTTC. This codes for CASSLGWGGTYEQYF.

The chain combines TRBV5-1 with TRBJ2-5, with 9 bases fitting TRBD1. The CDR3 totals 13 residues. Germline V gene lookup returns CDR1 SGHRS and CDR2 YFSETQ. Losses at the gene ends were 4 bases for V and 11 bases for J; bases not matched to a gene: 9. CDR3 DNA: TGCGCCAGCAGCCTCGGGACAGGGCTGGAGCAGTACTTC. Its translation: CASSLGTGLEQYF. The full variable domain, its missing parts supplied by reference TRBV5-1 and TRBJ2-5, is KAGVTQTPRYLIKTRGQQVTLSCSPISGHRSVSWYQQTPGQGLQFLFEYFSETQRNKGNFPGRFSGRQFSNSRSEMNVSTLELGDSALYLCASSLGTGLEQYFGPGTRLLVL.

This chain uses TRBV19 with TRBJ2-7; the D gene is possibly TRBD1 (5 bases). The CDR3 covers 13 residues. The V and J ends lost 5 bases and 6 bases respectively, with 14 bases between them. Germline V gives CDR1 LNHDA, CDR2 SQIVND (reference sequence). The CDR3 region is CASSDRQSTEQYF. CDR3 DNA: TGTGCCAGTAGTGATCGACAGAGCACCGAGCAGTACTTC.

The CDR3 spells CASSPWAGSYNEQFF. The CDR3 region has the DNA TGTGCCAGCTCACCATGGGCAGGGTCTTACAATGAGCAGTTCTTC. The V call is TRBV18, the J call TRBJ2-1; the D gene is possibly TRBD1 (5 bases). CDR1 and CDR2 from the germline V gene are KGHSH and LQKENI. The CDR3 totals 15 residues. Trimming removed 2 bases from V and 4 bases from J, with 12 bases in between.

The chain couples TRBV18 to TRBJ2-2; weak D call: TRBD1 (5 bases). From germline, CDR1 is KGHSH and CDR2 LQKENI. V gave up 2 bases and J gave up 0 bases, with 10 bases separating them. The CDR3 length is 16 residues. The CDR3 region is CASSPRAGTNTGELFF. In nucleotides, the CDR3 is TGTGCCAGCTCACCAAGGGCAGGGACGAACACCGGGGAGCTGTTTTTT.

This clone has a single count. DNA for the CDR3: TGTGCCAGCAGCGTAGGAAGCGGGAGGGCCCAAGAGACCCAGTACTTC. The encoded protein is CASSVGSGRAQETQYF. The chain recombines TRBV9 with TRBJ2-5; 10 nucleotides agree with TRBD2. Per the germline V gene, CDR1 is SGDLS and CDR2 is YYNGEE. The CDR3 contains 16 residues. V was clipped by 0 bases and J by 1 base; unmatched bases: 3. Together with reference TRBV9 and TRBJ2-5, the CDR3 gives the full variable domain: DSGVTQTPKHLITATGQRVTLRCSPRSGDLSVYWYQQSLDQGLQFLIQYYNGEERAKGNILERFSAQQFPDLHSELNLSSLELGDSALYFCASSVGSGRAQETQYFGPGTRLLVL.

The rearrangement uses TRBV7-6 and TRBJ2-7; 7 bases align to TRBD2. The CDR3 runs 17 residues. The V gene's germline CDR1 is SGHVS and CDR2 FNYEAQ. J lost 2 bases, V lost 2 bases, and 12 bases had no gene match. This CDR3 is CASSLSPSAGLTYEQYF. The CDR3 nucleotides read TGTGCCAGCAGCTTATCCCCGTCAGCGGGGCTTACCTACGAGCAGTACTTC.

The chain uses TRBV30 and TRBJ1-1, with a tentative D call TRBD1 (5 bases). The V gene lost 3 bases and the J gene lost 2 bases, with 13 bases spanning the gap. Germline assignment: CDR1 GTSNPN and CDR2 SVGIG (reference sequence). The length of the CDR3 is 14 residues. CDR3 coding DNA: TGTGCCTGGAGCCCCCAAAGGGGAAACACTGAAGCTTTCTTT. Protein sequence: CAWSPQRGNTEAFF.

This chain links TRBV10-2 with TRBJ2-3, with D possibly TRBD2 on 5 matching bases. The CDR3 extends over 14 amino acids. Germline loops: CDR1 WSHSY, CDR2 SAAADI. V was shortened by 4 bases and J by 2 bases, with 10 bases between the two germline ends. The CDR3 loop reads CASSVVGVTDTQYF. CDR3 DNA sequence: TGCGCCAGCAGTGTAGTGGGAGTCACAGATACGCAGTATTTT.

This clone occurred once. The V gene is TRBV7-9, the J gene TRBJ2-7; 9 nucleotides match TRBD1. Trimming cost V 4 bases and J 2 bases; bases outside gene matches: 12. From germline, CDR1 is SEHNR and CDR2 FQNEAQ (reference sequence). The CDR3 is 17 residues long. The CDR3 coding sequence is TGTGCCAGCAGCTCGACCCGAGGGGGGACAGGGACCTACGAGCAGTACTTC. Translated: CASSSTRGGTGTYEQYF.

CDR3 region: CASSQTGIQETQYF. CDR3 in DNA: TGTGCCAGCAGCCAGACAGGTATCCAAGAGACCCAGTACTTC. The chain links TRBV7-7 to TRBJ2-5; the D gene is possibly TRBD1 (6 bases). The V gene's germline CDR1 is SSHAT and CDR2 FNYEAQ (reference sequence). The germline V and J ends were trimmed by 5 bases and 1 base, with 11 bases remaining between them. The CDR3 has 14 residues.

This clone has a single count. The chain joins TRBV29-1 to TRBJ1-2; TRBD1 aligns across 9 bases. CDR1 and CDR2 (germline): SQVTM, ANQGSEA. Trimming took 2 bases from V and 7 from J; bases not matched to a gene: 8. There are 14 residues in the CDR3. The CDR3 spells CSVELRTGVGGYTF. CDR3 bases: TGCAGCGTTGAACTAAGGACAGGGGTTGGTGGCTACACCTTC.

The V gene is TRBV5-1, the J gene TRBJ1-1; 8 bases are a match to TRBD1. Germline assignment: CDR1 SGHRS and CDR2 YFSETQ. CDR3 length: 16 residues. V lost 4 bases and J lost 0; bases outside the gene matches: 8. CDR3: CASSIQTGAVNTEAFF. The DNA of the CDR3 is TGCGCCAGCAGCATCCAGACAGGGGCGGTGAACACTGAAGCTTTCTTT.

This clone was found a few times. The V and J genes are TRBV7-2 and TRBJ2-2; D might be TRBD2 (6 bases). The CDR3 sequence is 15 residues long. Germline lookup yields CDR1 SGHTA and CDR2 FQGNSA. V shed 4 bases and J shed 7 bases, with 16 bases lying between them. CDR3 region: CASSSPGLGGGELFF. In DNA form, the CDR3 reads TGTGCCAGCAGCTCGCCGGGACTCGGAGGCGGGGAGCTGTTTTTT.